Listed here are 5 T cell receptor beta chains from one sample, sequenced in a study of early T cells in non-severe SARS-CoV-2 infection. MiXCR, applied by TCRdb to the 5' RACE reads, yields one record per CDR3 protein. Of over 50,000 distinct CDR3 sequences listed, roughly 13% are singletons. The sequenced sample consisted of whole blood. The receptors shown here come from an adult who was a healthcare worker with PCR-confirmed SARS-CoV-2 infection or an uninfected control (not recorded which).

The DNA for the CDR3 is TGTGCCAGCGCAACGATCGCAAATCGGGAGCAGTACTTC. Translation gives CASATIANREQYF. The genes are TRBV2 and TRBJ2-7; D is unclear. Germline CDR1 is SNHLY and CDR2 is FYNNEI. CDR3 length: 13 amino acids. V was shortened by 8 bases and J by 7 bases, with 18 bases between the two germline ends.

This clonotype has at least ten counts. The V and J genes are TRBV7-6 and TRBJ2-5; D not certain. CDR1 and CDR2 (germline): SGHVS, FNYEAQ. V was trimmed by 5 bases and J by 0 bases, leaving 10 bases between them. CDR3 size: 14 residues. The CDR3 DNA is TGTGCCAGCAGCCCCGGAACGTACCAAGAGACCCAGTACTTC. Encoded protein: CASSPGTYQETQYF.

This clonotype was detected many times. The rearrangement uses TRBV6-2 or TRBV6-3 and TRBJ2-1; D possibly corresponds to TRBD1 (5 bases). The CDR3 length is 15 residues. Germline CDR1 reads MNHEY; CDR2 reads SVGEGT. Trimming took off 4 bases at V and 5 bases at J, with 15 bases between the two ends. The CDR3 protein is CASSLDIGENNEQFF. CDR3 nucleotide sequence: TGTGCCAGCAGTTTGGACATAGGGGAAAACAATGAGCAGTTCTTC.

Comments on this clonotype: Because it lacks the conserved phenylalanine or tryptophan at the end, this CDR3 is likely a read error. This CDR3 reads CASSVQSGTDAQYS. The CDR3 coding sequence is TGTGCCAGCTCTGTCCAGTCGGGCACAGATGCGCAGTATTCT. The rearrangement links TRBV18 to TRBJ2-3; D not certain. Germline CDR1 KGHSH, CDR2 LQKENI. The CDR3 extends over 14 amino acids.

This clonotype was detected many times. The chain combines TRBV7-9 with TRBJ1-2; no reliable D call. This CDR3 has 13 amino acids. CDR1 and CDR2 from the germline V gene are SEHNR and FQNEAQ (reference sequence). The V gene lost 3 bases and the J gene lost 5 bases, with 10 bases spanning the gap. As DNA, the CDR3 is TGTGCCAGCAGCTTTTTGTCGGATTATGGCTACACCTTC. As protein: CASSFLSDYGYTF.